This TCR beta chain was observed in a study of T cell repertoires in cytomegalovirus infection. Study at large: Researchers turned to recently identified HLA-C-restricted CMV epitopes as well as well-studied HLA-B-restricted ones. An indication of both CMV infection and matching HLA type came from public TCR beta signatures.

The CDR3 is 14 residues long. CDR1 and CDR2 from the germline V gene are DFQATT and SNEGSKA (reference sequence). The J segment lost 6 bases and the V segment lost 3 bases, leaving 8 bases of the junction unmatched. TCRdb re-analysed the reads in MiXCR, keeping a single row per CDR3 protein. Of 110,000 or so distinct CDR3 sequences in the sample, about 33% were seen once. General study results and limits: The ex vivo response was dominated by HLA-C-restricted CMV-specific TCR beta clonotypes.

This clonotype appeared a few times. Antigen: not known. The chain recombines TRBV20-1 with TRBJ1-2, with 9 bases aligning to TRBD1. The sequence was obtained from a human donor in good health (CMV status not recorded). Some clones in this sample may be carry-over from other donors' samples. The sample consisted of CD8+ T cells from cultured PBMCs, taken from culture after CMV antigen stimulation. This chain's CDR3 is CSARVRDRADGYTF. The DNA for the CDR3 is TGCAGTGCTAGGGTTCGGGACAGGGCCGATGGCTACACCTTC.